This passage covers 27 T cell receptor beta chains from one sample sequenced in a study of T cell responses to AZD1222 COVID-19 vaccine. Measured with immunoSEQ multiplex PCR; TCRdb has only the in-frame clones, and not every one. The table has 95,000 to 110,000 clones, roughly 87% seen once. Material: peripheral blood, obtained on day 0 of AZD1222 vaccination. The receptors originated from an adult in good health.

This clone was observed once. The chain recombines TRBV2 with TRBJ1-1; 9 bases fit TRBD1. Germline CDR1 and CDR2: SNHLY and FYNNEI. CDR3 size: 13 residues. With 3 bases clipped from V and 4 bases from J, the junction kept 0 bases outside the gene matches. CDR3 loop: CASSETGGTEAFF. For the CDR3, the DNA is TGTGCCAGCAGTGAGACAGGGGGCACTGAAGCTTTCTTT.

The V and J genes are TRBV6-5 and TRBJ2-1, with D possibly called TRBD1 or TRBD2 (6 bases each). CDR1 is MNHEY, CDR2 SVGAGI, per germline. V was trimmed by 2 bases and J by 4 bases, leaving 9 bases between them. This CDR3 region has 14 residues. The CDR3 bases are TGTGCCAGCAGTTACAGGGGGGCATACAATGAGCAGTTCTTC. Its protein is CASSYRGAYNEQFF.

The chain uses TRBV7-6 and TRBJ2-7; tentatively, D is TRBD1 (6 bases). Germline lookup yields CDR1 SGHVS and CDR2 FNYEAQ. Deletions cut 3 bases from V and 5 bases from J, with 14 bases between. The CDR3 has 14 amino acids. CDR3 protein: CASSFGQTRDEQYF. As DNA, the CDR3 is TGTGCCAGCAGCTTTGGACAGACGCGGGACGAGCAGTACTTC.

The V call is TRBV5-1, the J call TRBJ1-2; 8 nucleotides agree with TRBD1. Germline V gene sequence: CDR1 SGHRS, CDR2 YFSETQ. CDR3 length equals 14 residues. V trimming: 4 bases; J trimming: 7 bases; junction bases outside the gene matches: 9. The CDR3: CASSGDRPGLGYTF. The CDR3 nucleotides read TGCGCCAGCAGCGGGGACAGGCCAGGTCTTGGCTACACCTTC.

The chain combines TRBV4-1 with TRBJ1-4; D uncertain. This CDR3 has 15 residues. The V end lost 4 bases, the J end lost 7 bases, and 16 bases lay between the germline ends. Germline-derived CDR1 and CDR2 are MGHRA and YSYEKL. CDR3 DNA: TGCGCCAGCAGCCGGTCGGTGAGGAGTATTGAAAAACTGTTTTTT. It is translated as CASSRSVRSIEKLFF.

The rearrangement uses TRBV6-4 and TRBJ2-1; the match to TRBD1 covers 7 bases. The germline V gene encodes CDR1 MRHNA and CDR2 SNTAGT. J lost 0 bases, V lost 4 bases, and 9 bases had no gene match. This CDR3 region has 17 residues. The CDR3 loop reads CASSGKGQDGSYNEQFF. CDR3 nucleotide sequence: TGTGCCAGCAGTGGTAAAGGACAGGACGGCTCCTACAATGAGCAGTTCTTC.

This clone showed up just once. The CDR3 loop reads CASSPGQGLIEKLFF. Here the CDR3 DNA reads TGTGCCAGCAGCCCCGGACAGGGGTTGATTGAAAAACTGTTTTTT. This rearrangement joins TRBV3-1 (or the pseudogene TRBV3-2) to TRBJ1-4; the match to TRBD1 covers 9 bases. J gave up 7 bases and V 4 bases, and 7 bases lay outside the gene matches. Germline lookup yields CDR1 LGHDT and CDR2 YNNKEL (reference sequence). The CDR3 has 15 amino acids.

The chain combines TRBV7-9 with TRBJ2-7; 7 nucleotides line up with TRBD2. Germline V lookup: CDR1 SEHNR, CDR2 FQNEAQ (reference sequence). The CDR3 loop spans 12 amino acids. With V trimmed by 5 bases and J by 11 bases, 9 bases remained unmatched. In nucleotides, the CDR3 is TGTGCCAGCAGCACTAGCCGGGGAGGGGAGTACTTC. This sequence encodes CASSTSRGGEYF.

The gene calls are TRBV4-3 and TRBJ2-2; a possible D gene is TRBD1 (6 bases). The CDR3 consists of 14 residues. V gave up 4 bases and J gave up 5 bases, with 11 bases separating them. Germline V gives CDR1 LGHNA, CDR2 YSLEER. The CDR3 is CASSPLGTTGELFF. The CDR3 bases are TGCGCCAGCAGCCCTCTCGGGACAACCGGGGAGCTGTTTTTT.

This clone was counted a single time. The V call is TRBV4-2, the J call TRBJ2-3; no firm D call. Trimming cost V 6 bases and J 3 bases, with 19 bases left between them. This CDR3 comprises 16 residues. CDR1 and CDR2 (germline): LGHNA, YNFKEQ. As DNA, the CDR3 is TGTGCCAGCAGACCCGAATTGGGGATTTGGACAGATACGCAGTATTTT. As protein: CASRPELGIWTDTQYF.

The chain recombines TRBV4-3 with TRBJ2-7, with TRBD2 matching 7 bases. CDR1 LGHNA and CDR2 YSLEER come from the germline V gene. The CDR3 totals 13 residues. The trim removed 1 base at V and 6 bases at J, leaving 3 bases unmatched. CDR3 nucleotides: TGCGCCAGCAGCCAAGCGGGAGGACGCGAGCAGTACTTC. This translates into CASSQAGGREQYF.

The chain's CDR3 is CATSRDPGREETQYF. The CDR3 coding sequence is TGTGCCACCAGCAGAGATCCAGGCAGGGAAGAGACCCAGTACTTC. V is TRBV15 and J is TRBJ2-5; a weak D match, TRBD1 (5 bases). This CDR3 region has 15 residues. Trimming shortened V by 0 bases and J by 3 bases, and 11 bases separated the two germline ends. The germline gives CDR1 LNHNV, CDR2 YYDKDF (reference sequence). The full variable domain, its missing parts supplied by reference TRBV15 and TRBJ2-5, is DAMVIQNPRYQVTQFGKPVTLSCSQTLNHNVMYWYQQKSSQAPKLLFHYYDKDFNNEADTPDNFQSRRPNTSFCFLDIRSPGLGDTAMYLCATSRDPGREETQYFGPGTRLLVL.

V gene TRBV4-2 combines with J gene TRBJ2-5; 8 nucleotides line up with TRBD2. V dropped 4 bases and J dropped 2; count of bases not matched to a gene: 6. The CDR3 totals 15 residues. Germline-derived CDR1 and CDR2 are LGHNA and YNFKEQ. CDR3 in amino acids: CASSRGSGGQETQYF. DNA of the CDR3: TGTGCCAGCAGCCGGGGGAGCGGGGGACAAGAGACCCAGTACTTC.

The genes are TRBV6-6 and TRBJ2-5, with D unresolved. The V and J ends lost 9 bases and 4 bases respectively, with 21 bases between them. The germline gives CDR1 MNHNY, CDR2 SVGAGI (reference sequence). CDR3 length: 15 amino acids. The DNA of the CDR3 is TGTGCCAGTTCCTACTCGTGGCCCGGCAGAGAGACCCAGTACTTC. Residues: CASSYSWPGRETQYF.

This chain links TRBV28 with TRBJ1-5, with a weak D call TRBD1 (5 bases). CDR1 MDHEN and CDR2 SYDVKM come from the germline V gene. The CDR3 runs to 15 residues. Trimming stripped 7 bases from V and 7 bases from J, with 20 bases between. The CDR3 nucleotides are TGTGCCAGCAACCTCTGGGGGGTAAACGACCAGCCCCAGCATTTT. Residues: CASNLWGVNDQPQHF.

The chain is built from TRBV30 and TRBJ1-2, with 8 nucleotides matching TRBD1. CDR3 length: 14 amino acids. The ends lost 7 bases at V and 7 bases at J; junction bases unmatched: 14. Per the germline V gene, CDR1 is GTSNPN and CDR2 is SVGIG (reference sequence). The CDR3 coding sequence is TGTGCCTTCAGACAGGGGATCTCCCGGGGTGGCTACACCTTC. It translates to CAFRQGISRGGYTF.

The chain couples TRBV9 to TRBJ1-2, with a possible D match to TRBD1 (5 bases). V was trimmed by 0 bases and J by 3 bases, leaving 9 bases between them. CDR1 is SGDLS and CDR2 is YYNGEE in the germline V gene. The CDR3 covers 14 residues. The CDR3 is CASSVEIQDYGYTF. Here the CDR3 DNA reads TGTGCCAGCAGCGTAGAGATACAGGACTATGGCTACACCTTC.

This clone has only a few counts. The genes are TRBV7-3 and TRBJ2-1; 10 positions agree with TRBD1. The CDR3 is 15 residues long. In germline, CDR1 is SGHTA, CDR2 FQGTGA. Unmatched junction bases numbered 5, after V lost 3 bases and J lost 6 bases. CDR3: CASSLTGGRSNEQFF. The CDR3 DNA sequence: TGTGCCAGCAGCTTGACAGGGGGCCGGTCCAATGAGCAGTTCTTC.

This chain uses TRBV12-3 or TRBV12-4 with TRBJ1-1; D gene ambiguous. This CDR3 is 11 amino acids long. The V gene lost 6 bases and the J gene lost 7 bases, with 9 bases spanning the gap. CDR3 protein: CASSQTREAFF. CDR3 bases: TGTGCCAGCAGCCAAACACGTGAAGCTTTCTTT.

Judged by abundance, this clone is medium-sized. The V and J genes are TRBV9 and TRBJ1-1; D is perhaps TRBD1 (6 bases). Germline CDR1 SGDLS, CDR2 YYNGEE. The CDR3 spans 16 residues. V gave up 3 bases and J gave up 0 bases, with 15 bases separating them. CDR3: CASSEGHLTLNTEAFF. Here the CDR3 DNA reads TGTGCCAGCAGCGAGGGACACCTCACCTTGAACACTGAAGCTTTCTTT.

Written as DNA, the CDR3 is TGTGCCAGCAGCTCCATAGGTTCTGGAAACACCATATATTTT. Protein product: CASSSIGSGNTIYF. V and J are TRBV7-9 and TRBJ1-3; D gene unclear. The CDR3 contains 14 residues. The germline V and J ends were trimmed by 4 bases and 1 base, with 8 bases remaining between them. The germline V gene encodes CDR1 SEHNR and CDR2 FQNEAQ (reference sequence).

V and J are TRBV11-3 and TRBJ2-7, with D possibly matching TRBD1 (5 bases). The CDR3 extends over 12 amino acids. Per the germline V gene, CDR1 is SGHNT and CDR2 is YENEEA. Trimming pared 5 bases from V and 3 bases from J, leaving 8 bases between. The CDR3 DNA sequence: TGTGCCAGCAGCACAGGAAACTACGAGCAGTACTTC. It encodes CASSTGNYEQYF.

This chain links TRBV7-8 with TRBJ2-1; TRBD2 agrees at 7 bases. The CDR3 extends over 16 amino acids. V trimming: 1 base; J trimming: 7 bases; junction bases outside the gene matches: 10. Germline values: CDR1 SGHVS, CDR2 FQNEAQ. CDR3 DNA sequence: TGTGCCAGCAGCTTAGTCGGCGGGAGTAAGTCTAATGAGCAGTTCTTC. Protein sequence: CASSLVGGSKSNEQFF.

CDR3 nucleotides: TGTGCTAGTGTACGGGATGAGAATGAGCAGTTCTTC. Translation: CASVRDENEQFF. The chain joins TRBV12-5 to TRBJ2-1; D perhaps matches TRBD2 (5 bases). The CDR3 loop spans 12 amino acids. The V and J ends lost 7 bases and 7 bases respectively, with 11 bases between them. Looked up from germline, CDR1 is LGHNT and CDR2 is FRNRAP.

The V gene is TRBV19, the J gene TRBJ2-7, with D perhaps TRBD1 (6 bases). The germline V and J ends were trimmed by 3 bases and 1 base, with 19 bases remaining between them. Germline V gives CDR1 LNHDA, CDR2 SQIVND (reference sequence). The CDR3 loop spans 17 amino acids. DNA of the CDR3: TGTGCCAGTAGTATCGATTCCAGGGGCCCCGCTTCCTACGAGCAGTACTTC. Translating gives CASSIDSRGPASYEQYF. The whole variable domain, filled in from reference TRBV19 and TRBJ2-7, reads DGGITQSPKYLFRKEGQNVTLSCEQNLNHDAMYWYRQDPGQGLRLIYYSQIVNDFQKGDIAEGYSVSREKKESFPLTVTSAQKNPTAFYLCASSIDSRGPASYEQYFGPGTRLTVT.

The chain employs TRBV7-2 and TRBJ1-1; D not certain. V lost 5 bases to trimming and J lost 4 bases, with 14 bases between them. Germline V gene data show CDR1 as SGHTA and CDR2 as FQGNSA. The CDR3 sequence is 14 residues long. The CDR3 DNA reads TGTGCCAGCAGCCTAACGTCGGGTTCCACTGAAGCTTTCTTT. Amino acid sequence: CASSLTSGSTEAFF.

This clone has just a few counts. V is TRBV5-1 and J is TRBJ1-1; D is possibly TRBD1 (5 bases). Germline V gene data show CDR1 as SGHRS and CDR2 as YFSETQ. CDR3 length: 14 residues. V was shortened by 0 bases and J by 7 bases, with 13 bases between the two germline ends. CDR3 nucleotides: TGCGCCAGCAGCTTGGCAGGGCTGATCCTTGAAGCTTTCTTT. It yields the protein CASSLAGLILEAFF.